These 23 T cell receptor beta chains originate from one sample sequenced in a study of breast tumors, draining lymph nodes, adjacent tissues. Each CDR3 protein is one row after TCRdb ran MiXCR on the multiplex PCR reads. The sample carries around 100,000 distinct CDR3 sequences, about 20% recorded once. Breast cancer patients provided tissue from their axillary draining lymph nodes. Sequences were obtained from axillary lymph node tissue. The receptors originated from a female donor with breast cancer. Some clones in this sample may be carry-over from other donors' samples.

This clonotype was detected ten times or more. The CDR3 sequence: CASSTGIYNEQFF. The CDR3, as DNA: TGTGCCAGTAGTACCGGGATCTACAATGAGCAGTTCTTC. V gene TRBV19 combines with J gene TRBJ2-1; tentatively, D is TRBD2 (5 bases). The CDR3 spans 13 residues. Germline values: CDR1 LNHDA, CDR2 SQIVND (reference sequence). V was cut by 4 bases and J by 3 bases, with 7 bases left in between.

This clonotype showed up just once. The chain uses TRBV18 and TRBJ2-7; 12 bases match TRBD2. J was trimmed by 2 bases and V by 4 bases; bases with no gene match: 3. The CDR3 spans 15 residues. Per germline, CDR1 KGHSH and CDR2 LQKENI. DNA of the CDR3: TGTGCCAGCTCACAAGGACTAGCGGGAACCTACGAGCAGTACTTC. Translating gives CASSQGLAGTYEQYF.

This clonotype was recorded many times. This rearrangement joins TRBV20-1 to TRBJ2-1; no definite D call. V lost 6 bases and J 6 bases, leaving 18 bases between the germline ends. Germline CDR1 DFQATT, CDR2 SNEGSKA (reference sequence). The CDR3 totals 14 residues. The CDR3 bases are TGCAGTGCACGAGAGGTGAACGGGTTCAATGAGCAGTTCTTC. The encoded protein is CSAREVNGFNEQFF.

This clonotype showed up many times. This chain connects TRBV4-1 to TRBJ2-7; TRBD2 aligns across 9 bases. CDR1 MGHRA and CDR2 YSYEKL come from the germline V gene. The ends lost 0 bases at V and 2 bases at J; junction bases unmatched: 2. This CDR3 spans 15 amino acids. CDR3 nucleotide sequence: TGCGCCAGCAGCCAAGATCGGACTAGCGCCTACGAGCAGTACTTC. This translates into CASSQDRTSAYEQYF.

This chain links TRBV28 with TRBJ2-5; 15 bases agree with TRBD2. This CDR3 spans 15 amino acids. Losses at the gene ends were 7 bases for V and 4 bases for J; bases not matched to a gene: 4. Germline CDR1 is MDHEN and CDR2 is SYDVKM. The DNA of the CDR3 is TGTGCCAGCAACCCGGGACTAGCGGGAGGAGAGACCCAGTACTTC. This sequence encodes CASNPGLAGGETQYF.

This clonotype was counted many times. The V call is TRBV9, the J call TRBJ1-5, with D unclear. CDR1 is SGDLS and CDR2 is YYNGEE in the germline V gene. This CDR3 contains 13 residues. The V gene lost 3 bases and the J gene lost 7 bases, with 11 bases spanning the gap. The CDR3 DNA reads as TGTGCCAGCAGCGAAGGTGGCGGGCAGCCCCAGCATTTT. Its translation: CASSEGGGQPQHF. The full variable domain, completed using reference TRBV9 and TRBJ1-5, is DSGVTQTPKHLITATGQRVTLRCSPRSGDLSVYWYQQSLDQGLQFLIQYYNGEERAKGNILERFSAQQFPDLHSELNLSSLELGDSALYFCASSEGGGQPQHFGDGTRLSIL.

In the case of this clonotype: This may arise from a read error, as a much more abundant clone is one base away. The CDR3: CAWSIQYEQYF. Written as DNA, the CDR3 is TGTGCCTGGAGTATACAGTACGAGCAGTACTTC. This chain uses TRBV30 with TRBJ2-7; D is unresolved. Germline V gene sequence: CDR1 GTSNPN, CDR2 SVGIG (reference sequence). V shed 2 bases and J shed 4 bases, with 6 bases lying between them. This CDR3 has 11 residues.

This clonotype has a count of ten or more. This chain joins TRBV12-3 or TRBV12-4 and TRBJ1-6, with 10 bases identical to TRBD1. V shed 5 bases, J shed 5 bases, and the junction held 6 bases outside the gene matches. The CDR3 loop spans 16 amino acids. The CDR3 DNA is TGTGCCAGCAGTGGGGACAGGGGAGCCAATAATTCACCCCTCCACTTT. Translating gives CASSGDRGANNSPLHF.

This clonotype turned up a few times. The chain couples TRBV27 to TRBJ2-1, with D possibly TRBD2 on 5 matching bases. Germline CDR1 is MNHEY and CDR2 is SMNVEV (reference sequence). The length of the CDR3 is 17 residues. V was shortened by 5 bases and J by 2 bases, with 19 bases between the two germline ends. CDR3 nucleotides: TGTGCCAGCAGTCCAGGTCGGCTAGCTGGTGCCTACAATGAGCAGTTCTTC. Its translation is CASSPGRLAGAYNEQFF.

At least ten counts were recorded for this clonotype. This chain joins TRBV5-1 and TRBJ2-7, with a weak D call TRBD2 (6 bases). Germline V gene data show CDR1 as SGHRS and CDR2 as YFSETQ. This CDR3 comprises 17 residues. Trimming left V 0 bases short and J 0 bases short, with 16 bases between. Written as DNA, the CDR3 is TGCGCCAGCAGCTTGGCCCCCAACGCGGGAAGCTCCTACGAGCAGTACTTC. Translating gives CASSLAPNAGSSYEQYF.

This clonotype was detected ten times or more. The chain has TRBV10-1 and TRBJ2-5; D is perhaps TRBD1 (5 bases). Germline CDR1 WNHNN, CDR2 SYGVQD (reference sequence). The CDR3 extends over 13 amino acids. Trimming removed 3 bases from V and 11 bases from J, with 16 bases in between. The CDR3, as DNA: TGCGCCAGCAGTGAATTTCAGGGAAGTTCTCAGTACTTC. It codes for CASSEFQGSSQYF.

In this sample, this clonotype turned up a few times. One junction end does not reproduce the germline sequence, and a read error may be involved. The chain joins TRBV20-1 to TRBJ2-2, with a tentative D call TRBD2 (5 bases). The CDR3 runs 14 residues. The V gene's germline CDR1 is DFQATT and CDR2 SNEGSKA (reference sequence). DNA of the CDR3: TGCAGTGCTAGAGATCATGAAGCCACCGGGGAACTGTTTTTT. Translation: CSARDHEATGELFF.

This clonotype was counted at least ten times. The CDR3 region is CSARAGGSYEQYF. The CDR3 coding sequence is TGCAGTGCTAGGGCGGGGGGTTCCTACGAGCAGTACTTC. This sequence joins TRBV20-1 and TRBJ2-7; 8 nucleotides match TRBD2. With V trimmed by 3 bases and J by 1 base, 2 bases remained unmatched. Looked up from germline, CDR1 is DFQATT and CDR2 is SNEGSKA (reference sequence). The CDR3 length is 13 residues.

This clonotype showed up many times. CDR3 DNA: TGTGCCAGCAGCTTTGCGTTTGAGCAGTTCTTC. Residues: CASSFAFEQFF. J is TRBJ2-1 and V is TRBV5-4; D gene uncertain. V lost 2 bases to trimming and J lost 9 bases, with 6 bases between them. CDR3 length: 11 amino acids. Germline V gene sequence: CDR1 SGHNT, CDR2 YYREEE (reference sequence).

This clonotype was observed at least ten times. The chain is built from TRBV5-1 and TRBJ2-5; 11 bases align to TRBD1. The CDR3 runs to 15 residues. Germline-derived CDR1 and CDR2 are SGHRS and YFSETQ. V lost 2 bases and J lost 2; bases outside the gene matches: 2. The CDR3 sequence: CASSFGQGAQETQYF. The CDR3 DNA follows: TGCGCCAGCAGCTTCGGACAGGGGGCTCAAGAGACCCAGTACTTC.

The rearrangement links TRBV12-3 or TRBV12-4 to TRBJ2-3, with TRBD2 identical over 9 bases. V trimming: 7 bases; J trimming: 0 bases; junction bases outside the gene matches: 8. CDR3 length: 16 residues. The CDR3 coding sequence is TGTGCCAGCACCTCGGGAGGACTAGCGAGCACAGATACGCAGTATTTT. It codes for CASTSGGLASTDTQYF.

The rearrangement links TRBV7-9 to TRBJ1-1; D possibly corresponds to TRBD1 (5 bases). Germline V CDR1 and CDR2: SEHNR, FQNEAQ (reference sequence). The CDR3 has 12 amino acids. The V end was cut by 7 bases, the J end by 4 bases, with 10 bases between. CDR3 residues: CASTLGRTEAFF. CDR3 coding DNA: TGTGCCAGCACCTTGGGGCGCACTGAAGCTTTCTTT.

The chain has TRBV4-1 and TRBJ2-3; D ambiguous. The CDR3 length is 18 residues. Germline V CDR1 and CDR2: MGHRA, YSYEKL. Between the trimmed V and J ends, which lost 0 bases and 2 bases, there was a span of 18 bases. The CDR3 spells CASSQDFPGGPDTDTQYF. CDR3 DNA sequence: TGCGCCAGCAGCCAAGATTTCCCGGGTGGCCCCGACACAGATACGCAGTATTTT.

Ten or more counts support this clonotype. This sequence joins TRBV24-1 and TRBJ2-5; no clear D gene. The CDR3 consists of 12 residues. V was cut by 2 bases and J by 3 bases, with 3 bases left in between. Germline V gives CDR1 KGHDR, CDR2 SFDVKD. CDR3 loop: CATSDWKETQYF. As DNA, the CDR3 is TGTGCCACCAGTGATTGGAAAGAGACCCAGTACTTC.

This clonotype has just one count. A much bigger clone sits one base away, suggesting this may be a read error. The CDR3 end shows no conserved phenylalanine or tryptophan, and so a read error is likely. The V call is TRBV12-3 or TRBV12-4, the J call TRBJ1-3; weak D call: TRBD1 (6 bases). The CDR3 covers 15 residues. With 4 bases removed from V and 3 bases from J, the gap between germline ends came to 13 bases. The CDR3 DNA is TGTGCCAGCAGTTCCACAGGGTCGGGTGGAAACACCATATATTCT. This translates into CASSSTGSGGNTIYS.

Many counts were recorded for this clonotype. The V call is TRBV9, the J call TRBJ1-2; D uncertain. Germline lookup yields CDR1 SGDLS and CDR2 YYNGEE. The CDR3 is 13 residues long. V shed 1 base and J shed 2 bases, with 6 bases lying between them. The DNA of the CDR3 is TGTGCCAGCAGCGTACACGAAAACTATGGCTACACCTTC. Translation gives CASSVHENYGYTF.

This clonotype was observed a handful of times. V gene TRBV18 combines with J gene TRBJ1-2; D ambiguous. CDR3 length: 14 amino acids. CDR1 KGHSH and CDR2 LQKENI come from the germline V gene. Trimming shortened V by 3 bases and J by 2 bases, and 10 bases separated the two germline ends. CDR3 in DNA: TGTGCCAGCTCACCCCTCGCAGAGAACTATGGCTACACCTTC. Amino acids: CASSPLAENYGYTF.

This rearrangement joins TRBV10-3 to TRBJ2-7, with D possibly matching TRBD1 (6 bases). Germline V gene lookup returns CDR1 ENHRY and CDR2 SYGVKD. CDR3 length: 15 residues. The V and J ends lost 6 bases and 0 bases respectively, with 15 bases between them. The CDR3 region has the DNA TGTGCCATCAGCCCAGGCCAGGGGCTCTCCTACGAGCAGTACTTC. Translating gives CAISPGQGLSYEQYF.